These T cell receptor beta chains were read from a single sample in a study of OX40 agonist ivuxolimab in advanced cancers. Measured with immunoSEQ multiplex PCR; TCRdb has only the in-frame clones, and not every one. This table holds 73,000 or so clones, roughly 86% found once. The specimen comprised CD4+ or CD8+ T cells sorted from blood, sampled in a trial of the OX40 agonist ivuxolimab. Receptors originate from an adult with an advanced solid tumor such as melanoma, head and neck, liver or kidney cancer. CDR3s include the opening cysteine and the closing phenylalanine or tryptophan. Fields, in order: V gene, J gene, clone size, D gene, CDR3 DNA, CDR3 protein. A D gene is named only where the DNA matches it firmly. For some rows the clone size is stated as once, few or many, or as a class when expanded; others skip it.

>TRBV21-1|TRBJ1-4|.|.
TGTGCCAGCAGCAAAGGACCGAAGGGGACAGCGGTAACTAATGAAAAACTGTTTTTT
CASSKGPKGTAVTNEKLFF
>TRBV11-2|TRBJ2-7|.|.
TGTGCCAGCAGCTTAGATCGGACTGCCTACGAGCAGTACTTC
CASSLDRTAYEQYF
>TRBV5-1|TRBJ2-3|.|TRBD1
TGCGCCAGCAGCAGGGACAGGGGTACAGATACGCAGTATTTT
CASSRDRGTDTQYF
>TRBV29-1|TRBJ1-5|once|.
TGCAGCGTTACCCAGGGTGGCAATCAGCCCCAGCATTTT
CSVTQGGNQPQHF
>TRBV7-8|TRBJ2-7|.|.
TGTGCCAGCAGCTTAGCGGGAAGGGGATTCGGTGAGCAGTACTTC
CASSLAGRGFGEQYF
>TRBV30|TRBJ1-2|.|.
TGTGCCTGGAGCCCTACAGTGGGCTATGGCTACACCTTC
CAWSPTVGYGYTF
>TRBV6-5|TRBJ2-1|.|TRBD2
TGTGCCAGCAGTTACGTAGCGGGAGGGTACAATGAGCAGTTCTTC
CASSYVAGGYNEQFF
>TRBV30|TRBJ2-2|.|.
TGTGCCTGGAGTCCGACAACCACCGGGGAGCTGTTTTTT
CAWSPTTTGELFF
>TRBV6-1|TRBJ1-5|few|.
TGTGCCAGCAGTGAAACGGGAGGGGCTAATCAGCCCCAGCATTTT
CASSETGGANQPQHF
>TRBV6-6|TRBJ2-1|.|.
TGTGCCAGCAAGGCAGGCTCGATTGAGCAGTTCTTC
CASKAGSIEQFF
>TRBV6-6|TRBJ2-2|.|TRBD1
TGTGCCAGCAGTGGGGACAGGGGAGGATCCGGGGAGCTGTTTTTT
CASSGDRGGSGELFF
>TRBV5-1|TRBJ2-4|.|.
TGCGCCAGCAGCCCCGACTCGGGACTTAGAATTGGCCAGTACTTC
CASSPDSGLRIGQYF
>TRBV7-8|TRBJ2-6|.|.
TGTGCCAGCAGCTTAGCGCAGAGCTCTGGGGCCAACGTCCTGACTTTC
CASSLAQSSGANVLTF
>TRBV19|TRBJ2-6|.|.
TGTGCCAGTAGTATAGGCCCTGGAGGTGGGGCCAACGTCCTGACTTTC
CASSIGPGGGANVLTF
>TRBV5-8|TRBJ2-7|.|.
TGTGCCAGCGTCCTCGACGGCGAGCAGTACTTC
CASVLDGEQYF
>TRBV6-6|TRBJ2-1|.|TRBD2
TGTGCCAGCAGTCGTACCGGGACTAGCGGGTCCAATGAGCAGTTCTTC
CASSRTGTSGSNEQFF
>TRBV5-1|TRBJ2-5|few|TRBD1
TGCGCCAGCAGCCCCCAGGGGGAAGTAGAGACCCAGTACTTC
CASSPQGEVETQYF
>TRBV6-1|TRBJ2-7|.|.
TGTGCCAGCAGTGACTGGGACACTTACTCCTACGAGCAGTACTTC
CASSDWDTYSYEQYF
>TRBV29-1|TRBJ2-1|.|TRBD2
TGCAGCGTGGATAGCGGGAGTGCCTACAATGAGCAGTTCTTC
CSVDSGSAYNEQFF
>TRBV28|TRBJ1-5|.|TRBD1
TGTGCCAGCAACAGACAGGGGGCGAGTCAGCCCCAGCATTTT
CASNRQGASQPQHF
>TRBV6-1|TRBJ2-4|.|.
TGTGCCAGCAGTGAAGTGGGGCAAGCCAAAAACATTCAGTACTTC
CASSEVGQAKNIQYF
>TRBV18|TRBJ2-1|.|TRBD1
TGTGCCAGCTCACCAAACAGGGGGGAGAATGAGCAGTTCTTC
CASSPNRGENEQFF
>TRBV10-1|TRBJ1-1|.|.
TGCGCCAGCAGACCGACAGCAACCTTGTACACTGAAGCTTTCTTT
CASRPTATLYTEAFF
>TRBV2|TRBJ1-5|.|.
TGTGCCAGCAAGGACCTTTATAGCAATCAGCCCCAGCATTTT
CASKDLYSNQPQHF